The T cell receptor beta chain under discussion was sequenced for a study (dated by TCRdb to the mid-2010s). Study-level background: The study set out to test whether tumor-infiltrating Tregs in breast cancer get recruited from blood Tregs or are instead converted in situ from other CD4+ T cell subsets. Here is what the overall study found, with its caveats: The larger-cohort validation was restricted to a single TCR beta V-J rearrangement rather than whole repertoires. In terms of TCR gene usage, tumor memory CD4+ T cells clustered together with blood and lymph node memory CD4+ cells, as well as with lymph node naive CD4+ cells. The TCR alpha and beta sequences of tumor-infiltrating Tregs showed the greatest overlap with tumor naive CD4+ T cells, followed by blood naive CD4+ T cells.

CDR1 and CDR2, per the germline V gene, are MNHNS and SASEGT. From the cysteine through the phenylalanine, the CDR3 covers 14 amino acids. Just CDR3 DNA is preserved here, 42 bases in frame from base 1. V loses 7 bases of germline sequence and J loses 3 bases, and the interval between the two ends is 16 bases. The sample holds a few counts of this clonotype. This clone's antigen is unknown. Base-call qualities are not available, and no considerably larger clone is one nucleotide away. Cells that were CD4+CD25+CD127-/low were the ones isolated as Tregs. Tregs, naive and memory CD4+ T cells from tumor, blood and ipsilateral draining lymph nodes of a handful of breast cancer patients underwent full-length TCR alpha and beta sequencing. Tumor tissue and lymph nodes obtained by ipsilateral axillary dissection were perfused with PBS, cut into small pieces and digested using collagenase I and hyaluronidase. Ficoll density gradient centrifugation was used to isolate mononuclear cells from either lymph nodes or 50 to 65 ml of peripheral blood. A purity exceeding 90% was confirmed by FACS for the sorted cell populations.

Full-length TCR variable regions were amplified by 5' RACE PCR with constant-region reverse primers, and semi-nested PCR with Nested Universal Primer A was subsequently performed. The ReliaPrep RNA Cell Miniprep System was used to extract total RNA, which was then reverse transcribed into 5'RACE-ready cDNA with the SMARTer RACE 5'/3' Kit. Multiplex adaptors were used to barcode the full-length TCR alpha and beta libraries, which were then sequenced on an Illumina MiSeq. The original pipeline was this. Sequencing data were pooled across the five patients for each of nine subset-tissue groups and compared by unsupervised clustering of TCR gene usage. The Morisita-Horn index was used to calculate repertoire similarity, with shared sequences weighted according to their contribution to each repertoire. Clones were called with MiXCR by TCRdb after fastp trimmed the public reads at Q25, and only in-frame beta chains were retained. Rows with one shared CDR3 protein collapse into an entry with the most common genes and DNA. The V and J calls were determined by TCRdb, not by the authors. The sample data list 35,000 to 45,000 distinct CDR3 sequences, and roughly 20% of these were observed just once. The ten largest clones add up to roughly 4% of the sample.

Specimen: Tregs sorted from a lymph node. The rearrangement combines TRBV6-1 with TRBJ2-7, with a weak D call of TRBD1 (6 bases match). This TCR came from a female donor with breast cancer. The base sequence is TGTGCCAGCAAATTTGGGGCAGGGGTCTACGAGCAGTACTTC. Its amino acids are CASKFGAGVYEQYF.